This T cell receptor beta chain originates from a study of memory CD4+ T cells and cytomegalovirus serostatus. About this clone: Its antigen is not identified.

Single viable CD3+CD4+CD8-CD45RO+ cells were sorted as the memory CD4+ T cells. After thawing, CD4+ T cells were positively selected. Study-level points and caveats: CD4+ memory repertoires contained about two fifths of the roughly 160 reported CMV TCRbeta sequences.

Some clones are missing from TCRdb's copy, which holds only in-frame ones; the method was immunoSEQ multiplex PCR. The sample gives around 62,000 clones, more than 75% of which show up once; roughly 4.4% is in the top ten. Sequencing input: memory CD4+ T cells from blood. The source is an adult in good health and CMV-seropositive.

The DNA for the CDR3 is TGTGCCAGCACCCCAGGGAATCCCTACGAGCAGTACTTC. This sequence encodes CASTPGNPYEQYF. The chain couples TRBV7-2 to TRBJ2-7; the D gene is possibly TRBD1 (5 bases). The germline V gene encodes CDR1 SGHTA and CDR2 FQGNSA. The CDR3 is 13 residues long. Trimming stripped 7 bases from V and 2 bases from J, with 12 bases between.